This is a list of T cell receptor beta chains from one sample in a study of T-cell reconstitution after alpha-beta-depleted transplantation in children. TCRdb called the PCR reads again in MiXCR, with one record for every CDR3 protein. The sample yields approximately 400,000 distinct CDR3 sequences, about a tenth seen once. The source was PBMCs from the stem cell graft donor, collected from the stem cell graft. These receptors originate from a human donor who donated a stem cell graft to a child with acute myeloid leukemia. Each CDR3 is given with its conserved first and last residue. The D gene is left open where the match is weak. Some rows mark clone size as missing; the rest say once, few, many or name a class of expanded clone.

CDR3: CASSQDGTLQETQYF; DNA: TGCGCCAGCAGCCAAGATGGGACACTACAAGAGACCCAGTACTTC; size: few; J: TRBJ2-5; D: NA; V: TRBV4-1
CDR3: CASSILTGGGTDTQYF; DNA: TGTGCCAGTAGTATACTCACAGGGGGTGGCACAGATACGCAGTATTTT; size: NA; J: TRBJ2-3; D: TRBD1; V: TRBV19
CDR3: CASSLAGVPDTQYF; DNA: TGTGCCAGCAGCTTAGCGGGAGTGCCAGATACGCAGTATTTT; size: many; J: TRBJ2-3; D: TRBD2; V: TRBV5-6
CDR3: CASSLEGSLGEQYF; DNA: TGCGCCAGCAGCTTGGAGGGCAGCCTCGGGGAGCAGTACTTC; size: few; J: TRBJ2-7; D: NA; V: TRBV5-1
CDR3: CSAPQTRAQYF; DNA: TGCAGTGCTCCACAAACTAGGGCTCAATACTTC; size: few; J: TRBJ2-5; D: NA; V: TRBV20-1
CDR3: CSASLAYQETQYF; DNA: TGCAGTGCTTCCTTAGCGTACCAAGAGACCCAGTACTTC; size: NA; J: TRBJ2-5; D: NA; V: TRBV20-1
CDR3: CASSHWTGQYSALHF; DNA: TGTGCCAGCAGTCACTGGACAGGGCAGTACTCGGCCCTCCACTTT; size: NA; J: TRBJ1-6; D: TRBD1; V: TRBV6-2/TRBV6-3
CDR3: CASSRWGVGIGAYEQYF; DNA: TGTGCCAGCAGCCGCTGGGGGGTGGGAATCGGGGCCTACGAGCAGTACTTC; size: NA; J: TRBJ2-7; D: NA; V: TRBV5-6
CDR3: CASWGSEYNEQFF; DNA: TGTGCCAGCTGGGGTTCAGAATACAATGAGCAGTTCTTC; size: few; J: TRBJ2-1; D: NA; V: TRBV12-3/TRBV12-4
CDR3: CASRKKGLAGSTDTQYF; DNA: TGTGCCAGCAGAAAAAAGGGGCTAGCGGGGAGCACAGATACGCAGTATTTT; size: NA; J: TRBJ2-3; D: TRBD2; V: TRBV7-9
CDR3: CSARSAGRETQYF; DNA: TGCAGTGCTAGATCCGCGGGGAGGGAGACCCAGTACTTC; size: few; J: TRBJ2-5; D: NA; V: TRBV20-1
CDR3: CSVRRREETHYF; DNA: TGCAGCGTTCGGCGGAGGGAAGAGACCCACTACTTC; size: NA; J: TRBJ2-5; D: NA; V: TRBV29-1
CDR3: CSVAERDSTDTQYF; DNA: TGCAGCGTTGCCGAGCGGGATAGCACAGATACGCAGTATTTT; size: few; J: TRBJ2-3; D: TRBD2; V: TRBV29-1
CDR3: CASSSSGGRGNTEAFF; DNA: TGTGCCAGCAGTTCCAGCGGTGGCAGAGGAAACACTGAAGCTTTCTTT; size: few; J: TRBJ1-1; D: NA; V: TRBV7-6
CDR3: CASSSQGVHANTEAFF; DNA: TGCGCCAGCAGCTCTCAGGGAGTTCATGCGAACACTGAAGCTTTCTTT; size: few; J: TRBJ1-1; D: NA; V: TRBV5-1
CDR3: CASSFNAGEAQYF; DNA: TGTGCCAGCAGCTTTAACGCGGGAGAAGCGCAGTATTTT; size: few; J: TRBJ2-3; D: TRBD2; V: TRBV7-3
CDR3: CASSSSGSGANVLTF; DNA: TGTGCCAGCAGCTCTTCAGGGTCTGGGGCCAACGTCCTGACTTTC; size: NA; J: TRBJ2-6; D: NA; V: TRBV7-3
CDR3: CASSQGEGFSYEQYF; DNA: TGCGCCAGCAGCCAAGGCGAAGGGTTCTCCTACGAGCAGTACTTC; size: NA; J: TRBJ2-7; D: NA; V: TRBV4-3
CDR3: CASSHTRAGYNEQFF; DNA: TGCGCCAGCAGCCACACTCGAGCCGGATACAATGAGCAGTTCTTC; size: NA; J: TRBJ2-1; D: NA; V: TRBV5-1
CDR3: CASSEQTSGKRGTQYF; DNA: TGTGCCAGCAGTGAACAGACTAGCGGCAAGCGGGGTACGCAGTATTTT; size: many; J: TRBJ2-3; D: TRBD2; V: TRBV28
CDR3: CAISSRDTQYF; DNA: TGTGCCATCAGTTCTAGAGATACGCAGTATTTT; size: NA; J: TRBJ2-3; D: NA; V: TRBV10-3
CDR3: CASTVTMNTEAFF; DNA: TGTGCCAGCACCGTTACAATGAACACTGAAGCTTTCTTT; size: NA; J: TRBJ1-1; D: NA; V: TRBV7-9
CDR3: CSVGPGNEQYF; DNA: TGCAGCGTTGGCCCAGGGAACGAGCAGTACTTC; size: NA; J: TRBJ2-7; D: NA; V: TRBV29-1
CDR3: CASSHFPRAVNEKLFF; DNA: TGCGCCAGCAGCCATTTCCCCAGGGCGGTTAATGAAAAACTGTTTTTT; size: NA; J: TRBJ1-4; D: NA; V: TRBV4-1
CDR3: CASSPSSTGTGYTEAFF; DNA: TGCGCCAGCAGCCCATCATCTACCGGGACAGGGTACACTGAAGCTTTCTTT; size: few; J: TRBJ1-1; D: TRBD1; V: TRBV4-1
CDR3: CASSLGALGPSNQPQHF; DNA: TGCGCCAGCAGCTTGGGGGCTTTGGGGCCAAGCAATCAGCCCCAGCATTTT; size: few; J: TRBJ1-5; D: NA; V: TRBV5-1
CDR3: CAISESGQGVTDTQYF; DNA: TGTGCCATCAGTGAGTCGGGACAGGGGGTGACAGATACGCAGTATTTT; size: few; J: TRBJ2-3; D: TRBD1; V: TRBV10-3
CDR3: CASSFLGQGRDTQYF; DNA: TGTGCCAGCAGTTTCCTGGGACAGGGGAGGGATACGCAGTATTTT; size: few; J: TRBJ2-3; D: TRBD1; V: TRBV12-3/TRBV12-4
CDR3: CASSLNTYGYTF; DNA: TGTGCCAGCAGCTTAAACACTTATGGCTACACCTTC; size: few; J: TRBJ1-2; D: NA; V: TRBV12-3/TRBV12-4
CDR3: CASSGEKAFF; DNA: TGCGCCAGCAGCGGGGAAAAAGCTTTCTTT; size: many; J: TRBJ1-1; D: NA; V: TRBV5-1
CDR3: CASRAGTEYGYTF; DNA: TGTGCCAGCAGGGCCGGGACGGAATATGGCTACACCTTC; size: NA; J: TRBJ1-2; D: NA; V: TRBV6-2/TRBV6-3
CDR3: CASSTWTKSSYNEQFF; DNA: TGTGCCAGCAGCACGTGGACCAAGAGCTCCTACAATGAGCAGTTCTTC; size: NA; J: TRBJ2-1; D: NA; V: TRBV13
CDR3: CASSSGGEAFF; DNA: TGCGCCAGCAGCTCGGGGGGTGAAGCTTTCTTT; size: many; J: TRBJ1-1; D: NA; V: TRBV5-1